The 2 T cell receptor beta chains below all came from one sample that was sequenced in a study of T-cell memory formation after mild COVID-19. TCRdb called the 5' RACE reads again in MiXCR, with one record for every CDR3 protein. The sample consists of 210,000 or so distinct CDR3 sequences, roughly 18% of them appearing once. The sequencing input was PBMCs or a T cell subset sorted from them (not recorded which). The receptors shown here come from an adult woman who had mild COVID-19 (a few samples of this study predate the infection). Cell type and time point are not known.

This clonotype was counted between two and nine times. The V and J genes are TRBV20-1 and TRBJ1-6; possibly TRBD1 for D (5 bases). This CDR3 is built from 13 residues. CDR1 and CDR2 from the germline V gene are DFQATT and SNEGSKA (reference sequence). V lost 2 bases and J lost 9, with 11 bases in between. Written as DNA, the CDR3 is TGCAGTGCTAGATGGGGGGAAGTTTCACCCCTCCACTTT. Its protein product is CSARWGEVSPLHF.

This clonotype was seen only a few times. The chain uses TRBV7-8 and TRBJ1-1; 8 bases align to TRBD1. The CDR3 has 13 residues. V dropped 3 bases and J dropped 6; count of bases not matched to a gene: 3. Germline lookup yields CDR1 SGHVS and CDR2 FQNEAQ. The CDR3 region is CASSLQGAAEAFF. The CDR3 DNA reads TGTGCCAGCAGCTTGCAGGGGGCGGCTGAAGCTTTCTTT.